The next 8 T cell receptor beta chains were all read from a single sample in a study of T cells after yellow fever vaccination. MiXCR, applied by TCRdb to the 5' RACE reads, yields one record per CDR3 protein. The sample carries about 510,000 distinct CDR3 sequences, roughly a fifth recorded once. The source was PBMCs, collected approximately 20 days after the first yellow fever vaccination. The receptors were sampled from a young man who received the YFV17D yellow fever vaccine.

J is TRBJ2-3 and V is TRBV9; D might be TRBD1 or TRBD2, each matching 5 bases. Trimming stripped 0 bases from V and 6 bases from J, with 14 bases between. Germline CDR1 reads SGDLS; CDR2 reads YYNGEE. The CDR3 consists of 15 residues. The chain's CDR3 is CASSVAGSWGDTQYF. CDR3 DNA: TGTGCCAGCAGCGTAGCCGGGTCCTGGGGGGATACGCAGTATTTT.

This rearrangement joins TRBV7-2 to TRBJ2-7; D ambiguous. There are 14 residues in the CDR3. With 3 bases removed from V and 3 bases from J, the gap between germline ends came to 12 bases. In germline, CDR1 is SGHTA, CDR2 FQGNSA. In DNA form, the CDR3 reads TGTGCCAGCAGCTTCTCAGAGCCCGTCTACGAGCAGTACGTC. The encoded protein is CASSFSEPVYEQYV.

In its sample, this clonotype was seen a few times. The DNA for the CDR3 is TGCGCCAGCAGCCGCTCAGGTGTAGCGATTGCTTTAGATGAGCAGTTCTTC. As protein: CASSRSGVAIALDEQFF. The chain has TRBV4-1 and TRBJ2-1; tentatively, D is TRBD2 (5 bases). The V end lost 4 bases, the J end lost 8 bases, and 24 bases lay between the germline ends. The CDR3 has 17 residues. CDR1 MGHRA and CDR2 YSYEKL come from the germline V gene.

This clonotype was counted only a few times. V is TRBV19 and J is TRBJ1-4; no clear D. Trimming shortened V by 10 bases and J by 7 bases, and 19 bases separated the two germline ends. The CDR3 spans 14 residues. Germline V CDR1 and CDR2: LNHDA, SQIVND (reference sequence). The CDR3 sequence is CATTPGGTAEKLFF. CDR3 sequence (DNA): TGTGCCACCACCCCAGGAGGCACGGCTGAAAAACTGTTTTTT.

The rearrangement joins TRBV7-9 to TRBJ2-7; no firm D call. Trimming stripped 1 base from V and 3 bases from J, with 7 bases between. The CDR3 covers 13 residues. Germline V lookup: CDR1 SEHNR, CDR2 FQNEAQ (reference sequence). CDR3 in amino acids: CASSLEAFYEQYF. As DNA, the CDR3 is TGTGCCAGCAGCTTAGAGGCATTCTACGAGCAGTACTTC. Full variable domain (remainder filled in from reference TRBV7-9 and TRBJ2-7): DTGVSQNPRHKITKRGQNVTFRCDPISEHNRLYWYRQTLGQGPEFLTYFQNEAQLEKSRLLSDRFSAERPKGSFSTLEIQRTEQGDSAMYLCASSLEAFYEQYFGPGTRLTVT.

As regards this clonotype: This could be a read error, since a much larger clone is one nucleotide away. The V call is TRBV5-1, the J call TRBJ2-5; tentative D call: TRBD1 (6 bases). The CDR3 extends over 15 amino acids. Looked up from germline, CDR1 is SGHRS and CDR2 is YFSETQ. In nucleotides, the CDR3 is TGCGCCAGCAGCTTGGTCGCAGGGGTCCAAGAGACCCGGTACTTC. Its translation is CASSLVAGVQETRYF.

There are a few counts of this clonotype. At one end, the junction sequence differs from germline, possibly due to a read error. The chain has TRBV3-1 and TRBJ1-5; the D gene is possibly TRBD1 (5 bases). Germline CDR1 is LGHDT and CDR2 is YNNKEL (reference sequence). The CDR3 totals 15 residues. The CDR3 region is CASSEDSLSNQPQHF. The CDR3 region has the DNA TGTGCCAGCAGCGAAGACAGTCTTAGCAATCAGCCCCAGCATTTT.

The V call is TRBV7-2, the J call TRBJ1-6; unclear D gene. The germline V gene encodes CDR1 SGHTA and CDR2 FQGNSA. The V end lost 3 bases, the J end lost 6 bases, and 12 bases lay between the germline ends. This CDR3 contains 15 residues. CDR3 DNA: TGTGCCAGCAGCTTTTGGGAGTCGGGTAATTCACCCCTCCACTTT. Amino acid sequence: CASSFWESGNSPLHF.